The 4 T cell receptor beta chains below all came from one sample that was sequenced in a study of T-cell reconstitution after alpha-beta-depleted transplantation in children. Unique molecular identifiers were incorporated during preparation of the TCRbeta library. Via MiXCR, TCRdb re-called the PCR reads, giving one row per CDR3 protein. The sample carries roughly 240,000 distinct CDR3 sequences, 6.5% to 9% recorded once. The source was PBMCs, mostly from graft donor cells, collected 180 days after TCRalphabeta/CD19-depleted stem cell transplant. The receptors derive from a male patient under 18 who had a stem cell transplant for acute lymphoblastic leukemia, so the T cells may come from the graft donor.

The sample holds many counts of this clonotype. CDR3: CASSPHLAGGPLYNEQFF. The DNA for the CDR3 is TGTGCCAGCAGCCCTCACCTAGCGGGAGGACCGCTTTACAATGAGCAGTTCTTC. The rearrangement joins TRBV6-1 to TRBJ2-1; 11 bases align to TRBD2. The germline CDR1 and CDR2 sequences are MNHNS and SASEGT. This CDR3 is built from 18 residues. With 6 bases clipped from V and 4 bases from J, the junction kept 14 bases outside the gene matches.

Ten or more counts support this clonotype. V is TRBV10-3 and J is TRBJ1-5; weak D call: TRBD1 (5 bases). This CDR3 has 16 residues. The germline gives CDR1 ENHRY, CDR2 SYGVKD. V lost 5 bases and J lost 1, with 15 bases in between. CDR3 amino acids: CAISSGQGRSNQPQHF. Written as DNA, the CDR3 is TGTGCCATCAGTTCCGGTCAGGGCCGGAGCAATCAGCCCCAGCATTTT.

This clonotype was found many times. The chain uses TRBV2 and TRBJ1-2; the match to TRBD1 covers 9 bases. The V gene's germline CDR1 is SNHLY and CDR2 FYNNEI. CDR3 length: 16 amino acids. With 6 bases clipped from V and 0 bases from J, the junction kept 8 bases outside the gene matches. CDR3 nucleotides: TGTGCCAGCAGGGGACTGGGACAGGGAGCTAACTATGGCTACACCTTC. This sequence encodes CASRGLGQGANYGYTF.

This clonotype was observed many times. V usage is TRBV7-6 and J usage is TRBJ2-2; 13 bases match TRBD2. The CDR3 runs to 15 residues. V was clipped by 5 bases and J by 7 bases; unmatched bases: 4. Per the germline V gene, CDR1 is SGHVS and CDR2 is FNYEAQ. DNA of the CDR3: TGTGCCAGCAGCACTAGCGGGAGGGCCATCGGGGAGCTGTTTTTT. It yields the protein CASSTSGRAIGELFF.